These 19 T cell receptor beta chains originate from one sample sequenced in a study of T-cell reconstitution after alpha-beta-depleted transplantation in children. During its preparation, the TCRbeta library received unique molecular identifiers. MiXCR was run by TCRdb on the PCR reads, yielding one entry per CDR3 protein. The sample carries a few hundred thousand distinct CDR3 sequences, roughly 18% recorded once. The source material was PBMCs from the stem cell graft donor, sampled from the stem cell graft. These receptors were taken from a human donor who donated a stem cell graft to a child with acute lymphoblastic leukemia.

CDR3 protein: CASTYLGGKDVYGYTF. The CDR3 DNA reads as TGTGCCAGCACTTATCTTGGCGGGAAGGACGTCTATGGCTACACCTTC. The chain is built from TRBV27 and TRBJ1-2; D unclear. Germline loops: CDR1 MNHEY, CDR2 SMNVEV (reference sequence). Between the trimmed V and J ends, which lost 7 bases and 4 bases, there was a span of 22 bases. The CDR3 totals 16 residues.

The J gene is TRBJ1-3, the V gene TRBV18; D is unresolved. This CDR3 has 15 amino acids. Germline values: CDR1 KGHSH, CDR2 LQKENI. Trimming removed 0 bases from V and 4 bases from J, with 10 bases in between. CDR3 sequence: CASSPPTTSGNTIYF. CDR3 in DNA: TGTGCCAGCTCACCACCGACGACCTCAGGAAACACCATATATTTT.

CDR3 sequence reads: CASRRGNTQYF. The CDR3, as DNA: TGTGCCAGCAGAAGAGGGAATACGCAGTATTTT. The rearrangement links TRBV12-3 or TRBV12-4 to TRBJ2-3; tentative D call: TRBD2 (5 bases). Trimming removed 6 bases from V and 7 bases from J, with 8 bases in between. The CDR3 is 11 residues long.

This rearrangement joins TRBV20-1 to TRBJ2-1; weak D call: TRBD2 (6 bases). This CDR3 has 14 amino acids. Germline CDR1 is DFQATT and CDR2 is SNEGSKA (reference sequence). V gave up 5 bases and J gave up 2 bases, with 13 bases separating them. The CDR3 nucleotides are TGCAGTGCTCACGTTCCGGGGGCCTACAATGAGCAGTTCTTC. It specifies CSAHVPGAYNEQFF.

This chain joins TRBV27 and TRBJ2-5, with TRBD2 as a possible D gene (5 bases). Trimming took 6 bases from V and 1 from J, leaving 12 bases between them. The V gene's germline CDR1 is MNHEY and CDR2 SMNVEV (reference sequence). The CDR3 consists of 14 residues. CDR3 protein: CASRPGWPQETQYF. The CDR3 region has the DNA TGTGCCAGCAGGCCGGGATGGCCCCAAGAGACCCAGTACTTC.

Only a few counts were recorded for this clonotype. The gene calls are TRBV7-8 and TRBJ2-5; 7 bases are a match to TRBD1. V gave up 1 base and J gave up 5 bases; unmatched junction bases: 4. Germline lookup yields CDR1 SGHVS and CDR2 FQNEAQ. This CDR3 has 14 residues. The CDR3 sequence is CASSLDRGMETQYF. DNA for the CDR3: TGTGCCAGCAGCTTAGACAGGGGAATGGAGACCCAGTACTTC.

In this sample, this clonotype turned up a few times. The V gene is TRBV12-3 or TRBV12-4, the J gene TRBJ1-3; the D gene is possibly TRBD1 (5 bases). CDR3 size: 14 residues. V lost 2 bases and J lost 2, with 7 bases in between. CDR3 nucleotide sequence: TGTGCCAGCAGTTTAATACAGGCTGGAAACACCATATATTTT. Encoded protein: CASSLIQAGNTIYF.

This clonotype was seen more than once but under ten times. The chain has TRBV5-8 and TRBJ2-1; TRBD2 is a possible D gene (6 bases). V shed 7 bases and J shed 4 bases, with 12 bases lying between them. Germline-derived CDR1 and CDR2 are SGHTS and YDEGEE. The CDR3 contains 13 residues. CDR3 in amino acids: CASRFGLYNEQFF. The CDR3 DNA is TGTGCCAGCCGATTCGGACTATACAATGAGCAGTTCTTC.

This clonotype appeared a few times. This chain joins TRBV5-1 and TRBJ2-1; a possible D gene is TRBD2 (5 bases). The V end lost 1 base, the J end lost 6 bases, and 23 bases lay between the germline ends. Germline values: CDR1 SGHRS, CDR2 YFSETQ. The CDR3 is 18 amino acids. CDR3 residues: CASSLTRSSLLDGNEQFF. CDR3 DNA sequence: TGCGCCAGCAGCTTGACTAGGAGTTCGCTGCTCGACGGCAATGAGCAGTTCTTC.

This clonotype has a single count. A read error may account for a junction end that differs from germline. J is TRBJ2-7 and V is TRBV7-2; TRBD2 is a possible D gene (5 bases). This CDR3 comprises 9 residues. The V gene's germline CDR1 is SGHTA and CDR2 FQGNSA. The CDR3: CASSCGPDF. The CDR3 nucleotides are TGTGCCAGCAGCTGCGGGCCCGACTTC.

In its sample, this clonotype was seen a few times. The rearrangement joins TRBV7-8 to TRBJ1-2; TRBD1 matches at 9 bases. V lost 5 bases to trimming and J lost 0 bases; unmatched junction nucleotides: 7. CDR1 SGHVS and CDR2 FQNEAQ come from the germline V gene. CDR3 length: 16 residues. CDR3 nucleotide sequence: TGTGCCAGCAGCCCCGGACAGGGGCGATCTAACTATGGCTACACCTTC. It is translated as CASSPGQGRSNYGYTF.

The chain has TRBV7-9 and TRBJ2-3; D not resolved. Germline V lookup: CDR1 SEHNR, CDR2 FQNEAQ (reference sequence). Trimming pared 4 bases from V and 0 bases from J, leaving 8 bases between. The CDR3 loop spans 14 amino acids. The CDR3 is CASSSGGSTDTQYF. Written as DNA, the CDR3 is TGTGCCAGCAGCTCCGGTGGAAGCACAGATACGCAGTATTTT.

The V and J genes are TRBV19 and TRBJ2-4, with D uncertain. Per germline, CDR1 LNHDA and CDR2 SQIVND (reference sequence). There are 15 residues in the CDR3. V gave up 2 bases and J gave up 2 bases, with 10 bases separating them. CDR3 DNA sequence: TGTGCCAGTAGTATAATGTCAAATTCCAAAAACATTCAGTACTTC. As protein: CASSIMSNSKNIQYF. The whole variable domain, filled in from reference TRBV19 and TRBJ2-4, reads DGGITQSPKYLFRKEGQNVTLSCEQNLNHDAMYWYRQDPGQGLRLIYYSQIVNDFQKGDIAEGYSVSREKKESFPLTVTSAQKNPTAFYLCASSIMSNSKNIQYFGAGTRLSVL.

This clonotype was observed a few times. The V and J genes are TRBV12-3 or TRBV12-4 and TRBJ2-6; D uncertain. The CDR3 spans 15 residues. V was clipped by 6 bases and J by 2 bases, with 11 bases between them. The CDR3 DNA reads as TGTGCCAGCAGCCGAAGTCCCACTGGGGCCAACGTCCTGACTTTC. It is translated as CASSRSPTGANVLTF.

The chain links TRBV7-6 to TRBJ1-2, with TRBD1 matching over 12 bases. The J segment lost 6 bases and the V segment lost 5 bases, leaving 4 bases of the junction unmatched. This CDR3 has 14 amino acids. Germline-derived CDR1 and CDR2 are SGHVS and FNYEAQ. The CDR3 spells CASSTGTGGDGYTF. The CDR3 DNA is TGTGCCAGCAGCACTGGGACAGGGGGCGATGGCTACACCTTC.

This clonotype occurred once. The chain couples TRBV12-3 or TRBV12-4 to TRBJ2-7; TRBD2 matches 8 bases. After removal of 4 bases from V and 1 base from J, the junction contained 6 bases not matched to a gene. This CDR3 has 15 amino acids. CDR3 in amino acids: CASSYGRAWSYEQYF. The DNA for the CDR3 is TGTGCCAGCAGTTACGGGAGGGCTTGGTCCTACGAGCAGTACTTC.

This clonotype was observed a few times. This rearrangement joins TRBV6-5 to TRBJ2-1, with D unclear. V lost 6 bases, J lost 5 bases, and 11 bases lay in between. CDR1 MNHEY and CDR2 SVGAGI come from the germline V gene. The CDR3 runs 13 residues. The CDR3 DNA follows: TGTGCCAGCAGGTACCGGGTTAACAATGAGCAGTTCTTC. It yields the protein CASRYRVNNEQFF.

This clonotype was found a few times. V is TRBV27 and J is TRBJ2-1; D is perhaps TRBD1 (5 bases). Deletions cut 2 bases from V and 3 bases from J, with 11 bases between. The CDR3 has 15 residues. Per the germline V gene, CDR1 is MNHEY and CDR2 is SMNVEV (reference sequence). Here the CDR3 reads CASSLVGHLYNEQFF. The CDR3 bases are TGTGCCAGCAGTTTAGTCGGACACCTCTACAATGAGCAGTTCTTC.

The rearrangement uses TRBV7-9 and TRBJ1-2; D call uncertain. The CDR3 extends over 11 amino acids. V was pared by 7 bases and J by 1 base, with 4 bases between. Germline values: CDR1 SEHNR, CDR2 FQNEAQ (reference sequence). CDR3 in amino acids: CASTVNYGYTF. CDR3 sequence (DNA): TGTGCCAGCACAGTTAACTATGGCTACACCTTC.